The 21 T cell receptor beta chains presented below share a single source sample, sequenced in a study of T cells in Graves' hyperthyroidism and ophthalmopathy. Amplified regions were TCR beta CDR3 sequences from RNA transcripts. TCR CDR3 regions were first amplified by RT-PCR with HTBI primers. TCRdb re-called the multiplex PCR reads through MiXCR, storing one row per CDR3 protein. The table shows hundreds of thousands of distinct CDR3 sequences, with over 10% occurring only once. Material: blood. The origin of the receptors is a woman aged 18-30 years with Graves' hyperthyroidism.

This chain joins TRBV5-6 and TRBJ2-5; 14 bases are shared with TRBD2. CDR3 size: 18 residues. Germline V gene sequence: CDR1 SGHDT, CDR2 YYEEEE. V shed 4 bases and J 5 bases; nucleotides not matched to a gene: 13. The CDR3 nucleotides are TGTGCCAGCAGCCCAAGGACTAGCGGGGGGCCGGATCATGAGACCCAGTACTTC. This translates into CASSPRTSGGPDHETQYF.

This clonotype occurred once. A much larger clone sits a single nucleotide away, making a read error possible. Written as DNA, the CDR3 is TGTGCCAGCAGCCGGCGCGGGACAGGCTATTCGAAGACCGGGGAGCTGTTTTTT. Its protein product is CASSRRGTGYSKTGELFF. V and J are TRBV12-3 or TRBV12-4 and TRBJ2-2, with 8 bases identical to TRBD1. The CDR3 covers 18 residues.

At least ten counts were recorded for this clonotype. The chain combines TRBV15 with TRBJ1-1; no reliable D call. V was cut by 0 bases and J by 5 bases, with 13 bases left in between. The germline gives CDR1 LNHNV, CDR2 YYDKDF (reference sequence). The CDR3 is made up of 15 amino acids. This CDR3 reads CATSRDHVWGTEAFF. The CDR3 nucleotides are TGTGCCACCAGCAGAGATCACGTATGGGGAACTGAAGCTTTCTTT. The full variable domain, its missing parts supplied by reference TRBV15 and TRBJ1-1, is DAMVIQNPRYQVTQFGKPVTLSCSQTLNHNVMYWYQQKSSQAPKLLFHYYDKDFNNEADTPDNFQSRRPNTSFCFLDIRSPGLGDTAMYLCATSRDHVWGTEAFFGQGTRLTVV.

This clonotype was recorded many times. The rearrangement joins TRBV28 to TRBJ1-4; the D is unclear. This CDR3 spans 14 amino acids. Germline V lookup: CDR1 MDHEN, CDR2 SYDVKM. The V and J ends lost 5 bases and 0 bases respectively, with 7 bases between them. CDR3 protein: CASSRRTTNEKLFF. The CDR3 DNA is TGTGCCAGCAGTCGACGGACAACTAATGAAAAACTGTTTTTT.

This clonotype has at least ten counts. V gene TRBV5-1 combines with J gene TRBJ2-2; 8 bases fit TRBD1. The CDR3 loop spans 15 amino acids. Looked up from germline, CDR1 is SGHRS and CDR2 is YFSETQ. The V and J ends lost 5 bases and 3 bases, in that order; junction bases with no gene match: 6. As DNA, the CDR3 is TGCGCCAGCAGTTCTGACAGGGGCGACACCGGGGAGCTGTTTTTT. Translation gives CASSSDRGDTGELFF.

This clonotype appeared many times. V and J are TRBV18 and TRBJ1-1; TRBD1 might be the D (5 bases). Trimming removed 6 bases from V and 5 bases from J, with 13 bases in between. Looked up from germline, CDR1 is KGHSH and CDR2 is LQKENI. The CDR3 is 13 amino acids. CDR3 in DNA: TGTGCCAGCTCTCCCAGGGAGGGAACTGAAGCTTTCTTT. The encoded protein is CASSPREGTEAFF.

This clonotype was seen many times. CDR3 region: CSVVLHKAFF. The CDR3 coding sequence is TGCAGCGTTGTACTCCATAAAGCTTTCTTT. The chain links TRBV29-1 to TRBJ1-1, with D unclear. Germline CDR1 and CDR2: SQVTM and ANQGSEA. V lost 4 bases and J lost 9, with 9 bases in between. The CDR3 sequence is 10 residues long.

The chain is built from TRBV5-1 and TRBJ1-6; possibly TRBD1 for D (5 bases). CDR3 size: 17 residues. CDR1 and CDR2 (germline): SGHRS, YFSETQ. Deletions cut 4 bases from V and 5 bases from J, with 19 bases between. Written as DNA, the CDR3 is TGCGCCAGCAGCGTCAGATTCGAGGGACCCGATAATTCACCCCTCCACTTT. Translated: CASSVRFEGPDNSPLHF. Filled out from reference TRBV5-1 and TRBJ1-6, the complete variable domain reads KAGVTQTPRYLIKTRGQQVTLSCSPISGHRSVSWYQQTPGQGLQFLFEYFSETQRNKGNFPGRFSGRQFSNSRSEMNVSTLELGDSALYLCASSVRFEGPDNSPLHFGNGTRLTVT.

The rearrangement links TRBV5-6 to TRBJ1-5; D gene ambiguous. The germline CDR1 and CDR2 sequences are SGHDT and YYEEEE. The CDR3 spans 12 residues. V shed 0 bases and J shed 11 bases, with 9 bases lying between them. The CDR3 is CASSLAGFAQHF. The CDR3 DNA reads as TGTGCCAGCAGCTTGGCCGGGTTCGCCCAGCATTTT.

This clonotype came up many times. The chain couples TRBV20-1 to TRBJ2-1; 10 bases line up with TRBD2. The CDR3 contains 16 residues. After removal of 6 bases from V and 8 bases from J, the junction contained 16 bases not matched to a gene. Germline-derived CDR1 and CDR2 are DFQATT and SNEGSKA (reference sequence). CDR3: CSALRTSGIPGDEQFF. The DNA for the CDR3 is TGCAGTGCCCTTCGGACTAGCGGCATTCCAGGGGATGAGCAGTTCTTC.

This clonotype was picked up many times. The chain carries TRBV11-2 and TRBJ2-2, with TRBD1 matching over 11 bases. The CDR3 has 18 amino acids. The V gene's germline CDR1 is SGHAT and CDR2 FQNNGV. Trimming removed 5 bases from V and 4 bases from J; junction bases left unmatched: 12. Here the CDR3 DNA reads TGTGCCAGCAGCCTACAGGCGGCCGGGACAGGGGGCACCGGGGAGCTGTTTTTT. This encodes CASSLQAAGTGGTGELFF.

This clonotype was seen at least ten times. The chain has TRBV7-3 and TRBJ2-3; 8 bases map to TRBD2. Unmatched junction bases numbered 15, after V lost 0 bases and J lost 7 bases. Germline assignment: CDR1 SGHTA and CDR2 FQGTGA. CDR3 size: 18 residues. CDR3 sequence reads: CASSLTAGEPHFTNTQYF. The DNA of the CDR3 is TGTGCCAGCAGCTTAACAGCGGGGGAGCCTCATTTCACGAATACGCAGTATTTT. Together with reference TRBV7-3 and TRBJ2-3, the CDR3 gives the full variable domain: GAGVSQTPSNKVTEKGKYVELRCDPISGHTALYWYRQSLGQGPEFLIYFQGTGAADDSGLPNDRFFAVRPEGSVSTLKIQRTERGDSAVYLCASSLTAGEPHFTNTQYFGPGTRLTVL.

This clonotype appeared a few times. The chain employs TRBV7-6 and TRBJ2-5; no firm D call. CDR3 length: 12 residues. Germline V lookup: CDR1 SGHVS, CDR2 FNYEAQ. Trimming took 8 bases from V and 0 from J, leaving 7 bases between them. The CDR3 loop is CASGPYQETQYF. Here the CDR3 DNA reads TGTGCCAGCGGCCCGTACCAAGAGACCCAGTACTTC.

The CDR3 region has the DNA TGTGCCAGCTCACGTCAAGCGGGGACAGGCGTATCTGGAAACACCATATATTTT. Translation gives CASSRQAGTGVSGNTIYF. The chain combines TRBV18 with TRBJ1-3; 8 positions agree with TRBD1. Germline V gene data show CDR1 as KGHSH and CDR2 as LQKENI. This CDR3 has 18 residues. Germline trimming cut 4 bases from V and 1 base from J; bases unmatched to any gene: 12.

This clonotype occurred many times. The chain uses TRBV28 and TRBJ2-1; D is ambiguous. The germline gives CDR1 MDHEN, CDR2 SYDVKM. Trimming pared 1 base from V and 8 bases from J, leaving 6 bases between. This CDR3 is 12 amino acids long. CDR3 residues: CASSLYQDEQFF. The DNA of the CDR3 is TGTGCCAGCAGTTTATATCAGGATGAGCAGTTCTTC.

The chain has TRBV3-1 and TRBJ2-5; tentative D call: TRBD2 (5 bases). V was cut by 5 bases and J by 6 bases, with 16 bases left in between. The CDR3 contains 14 residues. CDR1 LGHDT and CDR2 YNNKEL come from the germline V gene (reference sequence). CDR3 bases: TGTGCCAGCAGCTTAGGCGGTGGAGGACAGACCCAGTACTTC. Encoded protein: CASSLGGGGQTQYF.

The CDR3 loop reads CASSLTRLAGGFEQFF. For the CDR3, the DNA is TGTGCCAGCAGCTTGACTCGACTAGCGGGAGGGTTCGAGCAGTTCTTC. V usage is TRBV5-4 and J usage is TRBJ2-1; 14 bases map to TRBD2. J was trimmed by 10 bases and V by 1 base; bases with no gene match: 7. Germline CDR1 SGHNT, CDR2 YYREEE (reference sequence). The CDR3 covers 16 residues.

This clonotype was seen ten or more times. The CDR3 coding sequence is TGTGCCAGCACGAGTAACAATGAGCAGTTCTTC. The encoded protein is CASTSNNEQFF. The J gene is TRBJ2-1, the V gene TRBV2, with unresolved D. CDR1 is SNHLY, CDR2 FYNNEI, per germline. The germline V and J ends were trimmed by 7 bases and 5 bases, with 6 bases remaining between them. CDR3 length equals 11 residues.

The chain has TRBV20-1 and TRBJ2-5, with D possibly TRBD1 on 7 matching bases. Germline V CDR1 and CDR2: DFQATT, SNEGSKA (reference sequence). Trimming removed 3 bases at V and 1 base at J, with 15 bases between. The CDR3 contains 15 residues. CDR3 in DNA: TGCAGTGCTAGCCCCCAGGGGGGCTTCCAAGAGACCCAGTACTTC. Translating it yields CSASPQGGFQETQYF.

The chain uses TRBV6-1 and TRBJ2-2; 10 bases agree with TRBD2. The CDR3 consists of 15 residues. V gave up 4 bases and J gave up 7 bases; unmatched junction bases: 6. Germline values: CDR1 MNHNS, CDR2 SASEGT. The CDR3, as DNA: TGTGCCAGCAGTGGGCTAGCGGGAGACCACGGGGAGCTGTTTTTT. This translates into CASSGLAGDHGELFF.

This clonotype came up many times. This rearrangement joins TRBV28 to TRBJ1-2; TRBD1 might be the D (5 bases). This CDR3 has 14 amino acids. Germline CDR1 MDHEN, CDR2 SYDVKM. Trimming shortened V by 2 bases and J by 7 bases, and 14 bases separated the two germline ends. CDR3 region: CASSLQGIGSGYTF. The CDR3 nucleotides read TGTGCCAGCAGTTTACAGGGTATTGGATCTGGCTACACCTTC.